The rows below give T cell receptor beta chains drawn from one sample of a study of human T cells and chemical hapten exposure. From the RACE reads, TCRdb called clonotypes with MiXCR, one entry per CDR3 protein. The sample has roughly 360,000 distinct CDR3 sequences; around 5% are singletons. Sequences were derived from whole blood, sampled in connection with sensitization to the hapten diphenylcyclopropenone (DPC). Receptors originate from a woman between 45 and 65 years old with alopecia areata. Some clones in this sample may be carry-over from other donors' samples. Both conserved end residues are part of each CDR3. A D gene is named only where the DNA matches it firmly. For some rows the clone size is stated as once, few or many, or as a class when expanded; others skip it.

j_call d_call v_call clone_size cdr3_nt cdr3_aa
TRBJ2-1 TRBD2 TRBV2 - TGTGCCAGCAGTGCCGGGAGCGGGGGGCGAGGGAATGAGCAGTTCTTC CASSAGSGGRGNEQFF
TRBJ2-5 - TRBV28 many TGTGCCAGCAGTTTAGCCCAGGGAAGCGAGACCCAGTACTTC CASSLAQGSETQYF
TRBJ1-2 TRBD1 TRBV28 - TGTGCCAGCCGGGACAGGGTAAACTATGGCTACACCTTC CASRDRVNYGYTF
TRBJ1-1 TRBD1 TRBV15 many TGTGCCACCAGCAGAAAGGGACAGATCTACACTGAAGCTTTCTTT CATSRKGQIYTEAFF
TRBJ2-1 TRBD2 TRBV14 few TGTGCCAGCAGCATAACTAGCGGGACCTTCAATGAGCAGTTCTTC CASSITSGTFNEQFF
TRBJ2-5 TRBD2 TRBV27 - TGTGCCAGCAGTCGCGGGGGTAAAGAGACCCAGTACTTC CASSRGGKETQYF
TRBJ1-5 - TRBV7-8 many TGTGCCAGCAGCTTAGAGACAGCTTATAGCAATCAGCCCCAGCATTTT CASSLETAYSNQPQHF
TRBJ2-1 TRBD2 TRBV29-1 many TGCAGCGTTGGTCTTGACGGGAGGCCCCGGCTTGAGCAGTTCTTC CSVGLDGRPRLEQFF
TRBJ2-6 - TRBV3-1 many TGTGCCAGCAGCCAACATCCGGGGCAGAGCTCTGGGGCCAACGTCCTGACTTTC CASSQHPGQSSGANVLTF
TRBJ2-3 - TRBV14 many TGTGCCAGCAGCCAACCGGCTAGCGCAGATACGCAGTATTTT CASSQPASADTQYF
TRBJ1-2 - TRBV29-1 many TGCAGCGTTGTAAGGACAAGCTATGGCTACACCTTC CSVVRTSYGYTF
TRBJ2-3 - TRBV11-2 few TGTGCCAGCAGCCCTGGACTGACTTCAGATACGCAGTATTTT CASSPGLTSDTQYF
TRBJ1-1 - TRBV7-8 few TGTGCCAGCAGCGGTACGACGGACCTGAACACTGAAGCTTTCTTT CASSGTTDLNTEAFF
TRBJ1-5 - TRBV3-1 many TGTGCCAGCAGCCAAAGAGGTAGCAATCAGCCCCAGCATTTT CASSQRGSNQPQHF
TRBJ2-2 TRBD1 TRBV6-1 many TGTGCCAGCAAGCCGGGACAGGGAAACACCGGGGAGCTGTTTTTT CASKPGQGNTGELFF
TRBJ2-7 TRBD2 TRBV7-9 few TGTGCCAGCAGCTTGGGACTAGCGGCGCCCTACGAGCAGTACTTC CASSLGLAAPYEQYF
TRBJ1-2 - TRBV19 - TGTGCCAGTAGTATTGGAGGTGGCTACACCTTC CASSIGGGYTF
TRBJ2-5 - TRBV6-5 many TGTGCCAGCAGTTACAACGACTTCCAAGAGACCCAGTACTTC CASSYNDFQETQYF
TRBJ2-3 TRBD2 TRBV7-7 - TGTGCCAGCAGCGCTAGCGGGTACACAGATACGCAGTATTTT CASSASGYTDTQYF
TRBJ2-7 TRBD1 TRBV4-1 few TGCGCCAGCAGCCGAAGTACCGGGACAGTCTACGAGCAGTACTTC CASSRSTGTVYEQYF
TRBJ1-1 TRBD1 TRBV7-9 - TGTGCCGGCTCAGACAGGGTCGCGGGCCCGGGCAGGGAAGCTTTCTTT CAGSDRVAGPGREAFF
TRBJ2-7 - TRBV29-1 many TGCAGCGGAGAGACAGACCGGTACGAGCAGTACTTC CSGETDRYEQYF
TRBJ1-5 - TRBV5-4 many TGTGCCAGCAGCTTGGAACCAGGGACCAATCAGCCCCAGCATTTT CASSLEPGTNQPQHF
TRBJ1-4 - TRBV4-1 many TGCGCCAGCAGCCAAGATGGGAGGTTTGAAAAACTGTTTTTT CASSQDGRFEKLFF
TRBJ2-1 TRBD2 TRBV10-3 many TGTGCCATCAGTGGGGGGACTAGCGGGAAGAGCTCCTACAATGAGCAGTTCTTC CAISGGTSGKSSYNEQFF
TRBJ2-1 - TRBV25-1 many TGTGCCAGCAGTGCAGGGTTGAGCAATGAGCAGTTCTTC CASSAGLSNEQFF
TRBJ2-3 TRBD1 TRBV3-1 few TGTGCCAGCAGCCAAGTACCCGGACAGGTGGCAGATACGCAGTATTTT CASSQVPGQVADTQYF
TRBJ2-7 TRBD2 TRBV10-3 many TGTGCCATCAGGGACCTAGCGGGAGGAGAGCAGTACTTC CAIRDLAGGEQYF
TRBJ2-3 TRBD1 TRBV7-6 many TGTGCCAGCAGCTTAGGTGGACAGGGTACAGATACGCAGTATTTT CASSLGGQGTDTQYF
TRBJ1-2 TRBD1 TRBV10-3 few TGTGCCATCAGTGGGGACAGCCTCTATGGCTACACCTTC CAISGDSLYGYTF
TRBJ2-2 TRBD1 TRBV19 few TGTGCCAGTAGCCGTGACAGGGGGTCTCTGGCCGGGGAGCTGTTTTTT CASSRDRGSLAGELFF
TRBJ2-3 - TRBV5-1 many TGCGCCAGCAGCTTGGCCCCAAGAGATACGCAGTATTTT CASSLAPRDTQYF
TRBJ2-5 - TRBV5-1 many TGCGCCAGCAGCTCCAACCCGGGACAACAAGAGACCCAGTACTTC CASSSNPGQQETQYF